This T cell receptor beta chain emerged from a study of blood T cell repertoires in COVID-19. As for the study in general: The samples span acute and convalescent COVID-19 from the United States, Italy and Spain. PBMCs, B-cell-depleted T cells, or T cells were the source of the cDNA or gDNA that made up the material.

Authors' analysis steps: Amplifying reference gene primers gave estimates of nucleated cell counts. Only in-frame clones appear in the TCRdb table, and some are missing; sequencing was by immunoSEQ multiplex PCR. The V and J calls and clone size are taken from that table; D and trimming were inferred from the DNA. This sample has 250,000 or so clones, with approximately 85% found just once. The J segment lost 3 bases and the V segment lost 6 bases, leaving 9 bases of the junction unmatched. The length of the CDR3 is 14 residues. Germline V CDR1 and CDR2: SQVTM, ANQGSEA. This TCR was recovered from a woman in her 30s with acute or convalescent COVID-19. The chain joins TRBV29-1 to TRBJ1-1; TRBD1 matches at 8 bases. Sample: peripheral blood. CDR3 nucleotides: TGCAGCGTGGTAAGAACAGGGGGACACACTGAAGCTTTCTTT. Translation: CSVVRTGGHTEAFF.